What follows are 2 T cell receptor beta chains derived from one specimen sequenced in a study of shared clonotypes between healthy human individuals. Generated by immunoSEQ multiplex PCR, the TCRdb table keeps only in-frame clones and is missing some. Among a few million clones listed, about 92% were seen once. Sequencing input: naive CD4+ T cells sorted from blood. The sample's subset: CD45RA+ positively selected. The receptors here all came from a young man in good health.

The chain links TRBV7-2 to TRBJ2-3; D remains unclear. The CDR3 totals 15 residues. The germline V gene has CDR1 SGHTA and CDR2 FQGNSA. V gave up 3 bases and J gave up 3 bases, with 13 bases separating them. CDR3 amino acids: CASSLVQIGTDTQYF. The DNA of the CDR3 is TGTGCCAGCAGCTTGGTACAAATAGGGACAGATACGCAGTATTTT.

The chain links TRBV7-2 to TRBJ2-6, with 7 bases fitting TRBD1. V lost 5 bases and J lost 2; bases outside the gene matches: 9. This CDR3 is 17 amino acids long. The germline V gene encodes CDR1 SGHTA and CDR2 FQGNSA. This CDR3 is CASSSRQGKAGANVLTF. The CDR3 DNA reads as TGTGCCAGCAGCAGCCGACAGGGAAAAGCTGGGGCCAACGTCCTGACTTTC.